Listed here is a single TCR beta chain. What it binds is unknown. These data are taken from a study of siplizumab effects on memory and regulatory T cells. Notes on the study in general: The apparent diversity of naive T cells exceeded that of memory cells, and naive T cells seemed to make a major contribution to the alloresponse. Proliferating CD4+ or CD8+ clones, roughly 75-95% of them, lacked an assignable naive or memory phenotype. On average, about 69% of mappable alloreactive CD4+ clones were Treg-derived under siplizumab, against about 27% in controls.

The germline V gene encodes CDR1 MNHEY and CDR2 SVGAGI. The V and J ends lost 6 bases and 4 bases, in that order; junction bases with no gene match: 5. The CDR3 length is 14 residues. Per sample, 95,000 to 100,000 TCR templates underwent assay. Method: immunoSEQ multiplex PCR; TCRdb's copy keeps in-frame clones and lacks some. The table includes about 72,000 clones, less than 95% detected once. What was sequenced was CD8+ T cells sorted from blood. This sequence joins TRBV6-5 and TRBJ1-5; 8 nucleotides match TRBD1. This sequence originates from a human donor in good health. The CDR3 region has the DNA TGTGCCAGCAGACCAGGGGGCCAAAATCAGCCCCAGCATTTT. Encoded protein: CASRPGGQNQPQHF.